The rows below give T cell receptor beta chains drawn from one sample of a study of shared clonotypes between healthy human individuals. TCRdb's table, derived via immunoSEQ multiplex PCR, lists solely in-frame clones and lacks some. The table records roughly 2,000,000 clones, approximately 94% of them present only once. The specimen sequenced was naive CD8+ T cells sorted from blood. The source is a man younger than 30 in good health. Both conserved end residues are part of each CDR3. D genes are given only for firm matches. The listing skips clone size in some rows; elsewhere it reads once, few, many or a size class.

size: NA; J: TRBJ2-3; V: TRBV29-1; D: TRBD1; CDR3: CRITGESKDTQYF; DNA: TGCAGAATAACAGGGGAATCCAAAGATACGCAGTATTTT
size: NA; J: TRBJ2-1; V: TRBV7-5; D: NA; CDR3: CATSPSDRTIFNEQFF; DNA: TGTGCCACCTCCCCAAGTGACAGGACCATTTTCAATGAGCAGTTCTTC
size: many; J: TRBJ2-7; V: TRBV4-3; D: TRBD2; CDR3: CASSQDSGTTYEQYF; DNA: TGCGCCAGCAGCCAAGACTCAGGGACTACCTACGAGCAGTACTTC
size: once; J: TRBJ2-2; V: TRBV9; D: NA; CDR3: CASSVAIGETSGELFF; DNA: TGTGCCAGCAGCGTAGCTATCGGGGAAACAAGCGGGGAGCTGTTTTTT
size: NA; J: TRBJ1-1; V: TRBV5-1; D: TRBD1; CDR3: CASSLAGTALNTEAFF; DNA: TGCGCCAGCAGCTTGGCCGGGACAGCCCTGAACACTGAAGCTTTCTTT
size: NA; J: TRBJ2-3; V: TRBV6-6; D: TRBD2; CDR3: CASSASGQSTDTQYF; DNA: TGTGCCAGCAGTGCTAGCGGCCAAAGCACAGATACGCAGTATTTT
size: NA; J: TRBJ2-7; V: TRBV5-1; D: TRBD1; CDR3: CASSQPGQHPYEQYF; DNA: TGCGCCAGCAGCCAGCCGGGACAGCATCCCTACGAGCAGTACTTC
size: NA; J: TRBJ2-7; V: TRBV19; D: TRBD2; CDR3: CASSITGTSGSYEQYF; DNA: TGTGCCAGTAGTATCACCGGGACTAGCGGCTCCTACGAGCAGTACTTC
size: NA; J: TRBJ2-5; V: TRBV5-6; D: TRBD2; CDR3: CASSLQREGAETQYF; DNA: TGTGCCAGCAGCTTACAGCGGGAGGGCGCAGAGACCCAGTACTTC
size: NA; J: TRBJ1-2; V: TRBV6-5; D: NA; CDR3: CASSYGTDSRYGYTF; DNA: TGTGCCAGCAGTTACGGAACGGACAGCCGCTATGGCTACACCTTC
size: once; J: TRBJ1-2; V: TRBV9; D: TRBD1; CDR3: CASSVEMDRDGYTF; DNA: TGTGCCAGCAGCGTAGAAATGGACAGGGATGGGTACACCTTC
size: NA; J: TRBJ2-7; V: TRBV7-9; D: NA; CDR3: CASSSRDTDEQYF; DNA: TGTGCCAGCAGCAGCCGAGATACGGATGAGCAGTACTTC
size: NA; J: TRBJ2-7; V: TRBV19; D: TRBD1; CDR3: CASSPGTGGIYEQYF; DNA: TGTGCCAGTAGCCCCGGGACAGGGGGTATCTACGAGCAGTACTTC
size: few; J: TRBJ2-2; V: TRBV30; D: NA; CDR3: CAWSELDTGELFF; DNA: TGTGCCTGGAGTGAACTAGACACCGGGGAGCTGTTTTTT
size: NA; J: TRBJ1-4; V: TRBV4-1; D: NA; CDR3: CASSQAVLQSEKLFF; DNA: TGCGCCAGCAGCCAAGCGGTTTTACAGTCTGAAAAACTGTTTTTT
size: NA; J: TRBJ2-6; V: TRBV5-6; D: NA; CDR3: CASSNPTVSSGANVLTF; DNA: TGTGCCAGCAGTAACCCGACGGTGAGCTCTGGGGCCAACGTCCTGACTTTC
size: NA; J: TRBJ2-7; V: TRBV19; D: NA; CDR3: CASSIGQGGYEQYF; DNA: TGTGCCAGTAGTATTGGCCAGGGGGGCTACGAGCAGTACTTC
size: NA; J: TRBJ2-1; V: TRBV5-1; D: NA; CDR3: CASSLTNLGSYGDNEQFF; DNA: TGCGCCAGCAGCTTGACTAATCTCGGGTCTTATGGTGACAATGAGCAGTTCTTC
size: NA; J: TRBJ1-3; V: TRBV7-9; D: NA; CDR3: CASSLDAFSGNTIYF; DNA: TGTGCCAGCAGCTTAGACGCCTTCTCTGGAAACACCATATATTTT
size: once; J: TRBJ2-5; V: TRBV28; D: TRBD2; CDR3: CASSLLPPTSGREETQYF; DNA: TGTGCCAGCAGTTTATTGCCCCCAACTAGCGGGAGGGAAGAGACCCAGTACTTC
size: NA; J: TRBJ2-7; V: TRBV4-2; D: TRBD2; CDR3: CASSHQLAGNSYEQYF; DNA: TGTGCCAGCAGCCATCAACTAGCGGGCAACTCCTACGAGCAGTACTTC
size: NA; J: TRBJ2-7; V: TRBV11-2; D: NA; CDR3: CASSFNANYEQYF; DNA: TGTGCCAGCAGCTTCAACGCTAACTACGAGCAGTACTTC
size: once; J: TRBJ1-4; V: TRBV7-9; D: NA; CDR3: CASRDSTTNEKLFF; DNA: TGTGCCAGCAGGGACAGCACAACTAATGAAAAACTGTTTTTT
size: NA; J: TRBJ2-1; V: TRBV5-1; D: NA; CDR3: CASSLAGGDNEQFF; DNA: TGCGCCAGCAGCTTGGCAGGGGGGGACAATGAGCAGTTCTTC
size: NA; J: TRBJ2-5; V: TRBV13; D: NA; CDR3: CASSRMGTDAGETQYF; DNA: TGTGCCAGCAGCCGTATGGGGACCGACGCAGGGGAGACCCAGTACTTC
size: NA; J: TRBJ2-1; V: TRBV7-9; D: TRBD2; CDR3: CASSRTSYPYNEQFF; DNA: TGTGCCAGCAGCCGGACTAGTTACCCCTACAATGAGCAGTTCTTC
size: once; J: TRBJ2-3; V: TRBV7-9; D: TRBD2; CDR3: CASSSRLAGGNTDTQYF; DNA: TGTGCCAGCAGCTCGCGACTAGCGGGAGGAAACACAGATACGCAGTATTTT
size: NA; J: TRBJ2-1; V: TRBV7-2; D: TRBD2; CDR3: CARGTSAHNEQFF; DNA: TGTGCCAGGGGGACTAGTGCCCACAATGAGCAGTTCTTC
size: NA; J: TRBJ1-1; V: TRBV28; D: NA; CDR3: CASSLIPGPDEAFF; DNA: TGTGCCAGCAGTTTAATCCCGGGGCCGGATGAAGCTTTCTTT
size: few; J: TRBJ2-2; V: TRBV27; D: NA; CDR3: CASSFHTGELFF; DNA: TGTGCCAGCAGTTTTCACACCGGGGAGCTGTTTTTT
size: NA; J: TRBJ2-1; V: TRBV28; D: NA; CDR3: CASSSLREGGNEQFF; DNA: TGTGCCAGCAGCTCTCTGAGAGAAGGGGGCAATGAGCAGTTCTTC
size: NA; J: TRBJ1-2; V: TRBV7-6; D: NA; CDR3: CASSPHRTLNYGYTF; DNA: TGTGCCAGCAGCCCCCACCGGACCCTGAACTATGGCTACACCTTC
size: NA; J: TRBJ2-7; V: TRBV2; D: NA; CDR3: CASSEATTISYEQYF; DNA: TGTGCCAGCAGTGAAGCGACGACTATCTCCTACGAGCAGTACTTC
size: NA; J: TRBJ2-7; V: TRBV4-1; D: TRBD1; CDR3: CASSQGTGASYEQYF; DNA: TGCGCCAGCAGCCAAGGGACAGGGGCTAGCTACGAGCAGTACTTC
size: NA; J: TRBJ2-5; V: TRBV6-5; D: TRBD1; CDR3: CASSLGQVQETQYF; DNA: TGTGCCAGCAGCCTAGGACAGGTCCAAGAGACCCAGTACTTC
size: NA; J: TRBJ1-4; V: TRBV5-6; D: TRBD1; CDR3: CASSLNRGTEKLFF; DNA: TGTGCCAGCAGCTTGAACAGGGGAACTGAAAAACTGTTTTTT
size: NA; J: TRBJ1-3; V: TRBV27; D: TRBD1; CDR3: CASSLSRGTGIDTIYF; DNA: TGTGCCAGCAGTTTATCGAGGGGGACAGGGATCGACACCATATATTTT
size: NA; J: TRBJ1-1; V: TRBV30; D: NA; CDR3: CAWRLLGVVEAFF; DNA: TGTGCCTGGAGATTATTGGGGGTCGTAGAGGCTTTCTTT
size: NA; J: TRBJ1-5; V: TRBV6-1; D: NA; CDR3: CASSEAHRAVEQPQHF; DNA: TGTGCCAGCAGTGAAGCACACAGGGCAGTGGAGCAGCCCCAGCATTTT
size: NA; J: TRBJ2-7; V: TRBV6-5; D: NA; CDR3: CASSRSDSPYEQYF; DNA: TGTGCCAGCAGTCGATCGGACAGCCCCTACGAGCAGTACTTC
size: NA; J: TRBJ1-1; V: TRBV13; D: NA; CDR3: CASSLGSGIEAFF; DNA: TGTGCCAGCAGCTTAGGATCCGGGATTGAAGCTTTCTTT
size: NA; J: TRBJ2-2; V: TRBV30; D: NA; CDR3: CAWSDTGANTGELFF; DNA: TGTGCCTGGAGTGATACGGGTGCGAACACCGGGGAGCTGTTTTTT
size: NA; J: TRBJ2-7; V: TRBV7-9; D: NA; CDR3: CASSPVLPYEQYF; DNA: TGTGCCAGCAGCCCGGTCCTTCCCTACGAGCAGTACTTC
size: NA; J: TRBJ2-7; V: TRBV7-9; D: NA; CDR3: CASSSTTTYDRSFTYEQYF; DNA: TGTGCCAGCAGCTCGACGACAACCTACGACAGGTCCTTCACCTACGAGCAGTACTTC
size: NA; J: TRBJ1-1; V: TRBV5-4; D: NA; CDR3: CASSLSTNTEAFF; DNA: TGTGCCAGCAGCTTGTCCACGAACACTGAAGCTTTCTTT
size: NA; J: TRBJ2-1; V: TRBV2; D: NA; CDR3: CATDTGYNEQFF; DNA: TGTGCCACAGATACGGGGTACAATGAGCAGTTCTTC
size: NA; J: TRBJ1-4; V: TRBV19; D: NA; CDR3: CASAPGTATNEKLFF; DNA: TGTGCCAGTGCCCCTGGGACGGCAACTAATGAAAAACTGTTTTTT
size: NA; J: TRBJ1-1; V: TRBV6-4; D: NA; CDR3: CASNRSPEAFF; DNA: TGTGCCAGCAACAGAAGCCCTGAAGCTTTCTTT
size: NA; J: TRBJ2-3; V: TRBV2; D: TRBD2; CDR3: CASGGLAGNTDTQYF; DNA: TGTGCCAGTGGGGGCCTAGCGGGGAACACAGATACGCAGTATTTT
size: NA; J: TRBJ1-1; V: TRBV5-4; D: NA; CDR3: CASSFGGAEAFF; DNA: TGTGCCAGCAGCTTCGGGGGCGCTGAAGCTTTCTTT
size: NA; J: TRBJ2-7; V: TRBV2; D: NA; CDR3: CAIVQMTDNTLYF; DNA: TGTGCTATAGTCCAAATGACAGACAATACGCTGTACTTC
size: once; J: TRBJ1-4; V: TRBV19; D: NA; CDR3: CASSPSGMNEKLFF; DNA: TGTGCCAGTAGTCCCTCGGGAATGAATGAAAAACTGTTTTTT
size: NA; J: TRBJ2-7; V: TRBV4-3; D: TRBD2; CDR3: CASSQDLPSGSGEQYF; DNA: TGCGCCAGCAGCCAAGATCTCCCTAGCGGGAGTGGAGAGCAGTACTTC